The 17 T cell receptor beta chains given below trace back to one sample, sequenced in a study of T cells in localized non-small cell lung cancer. Only in-frame clones appear in the TCRdb table, and some are missing; sequencing was by immunoSEQ multiplex PCR. The table lists 3,100 or so clones, under 30% of them singletons. The sample consisted of lung tumor tissue, taken before any cancer treatment. The receptors originated from a female donor at least 60 years old with stage I lung adenocarcinoma.

This clone was counted a few times. The CDR3 region is CASSLIDWGTEAFF. CDR3 sequence (DNA): TGTGCCAGCAGCTTGATCGATTGGGGGACTGAAGCTTTCTTT. The chain is built from TRBV7-6 and TRBJ1-1; D is possibly TRBD1 (5 bases). The length of the CDR3 is 14 residues. Germline CDR1 and CDR2: SGHVS and FNYEAQ. The V end lost 3 bases, the J end lost 5 bases, and 13 bases lay between the germline ends.

The chain recombines TRBV19 with TRBJ2-7; D remains ambiguous. Trimming cost V 1 base and J 3 bases, with 19 bases left between them. The CDR3 runs 17 residues. Germline CDR1 reads LNHDA; CDR2 reads SQIVND (reference sequence). CDR3 in DNA: TGTGCCAGTAGTATAGCCCTGGGCAGCCGGAAAGTCTACGAGCAGTACTTC. It yields the protein CASSIALGSRKVYEQYF.

The chain recombines TRBV11-3 with TRBJ2-3; D remains unclear. The V and J ends lost 3 bases and 5 bases respectively, with 15 bases between them. This CDR3 has 15 residues. Germline loops: CDR1 SGHNT, CDR2 YENEEA. The CDR3 coding sequence is TGTGCCAGCAGCTTGGAAGGGATCCTTCAAGATACGCAGTATTTT. Translation gives CASSLEGILQDTQYF.

J is TRBJ2-3 and V is TRBV19, with D hard to call. V was pared by 6 bases and J by 0 bases, with 13 bases between. Germline CDR1 LNHDA, CDR2 SQIVND (reference sequence). The CDR3 is 15 amino acids. As DNA, the CDR3 is TGTGCCAGTAGGGGTATACGATCTAGCACAGATACGCAGTATTTT. This codes for CASRGIRSSTDTQYF.

V gene TRBV6-8 combines with J gene TRBJ1-2; D remains unclear. CDR1 is MNHGY, CDR2 SAAAGT, per germline. The CDR3 extends over 15 amino acids. V gave up 6 bases and J gave up 3 bases, with 17 bases separating them. This CDR3 reads CASRGSTSVDYGYTF. In DNA form, the CDR3 reads TGTGCCAGCAGGGGATCTACATCCGTAGACTATGGCTACACCTTC.

The chain combines TRBV11-3 with TRBJ1-1; TRBD1 matches at 7 bases. This CDR3 spans 16 amino acids. The V segment lost 7 bases and the J segment 1 base; nucleotides outside the gene matches: 12. Per the germline V gene, CDR1 is SGHNT and CDR2 is YENEEA. The CDR3 sequence is CASTTVGTAKNTEAFF. CDR3 DNA: TGTGCCAGCACCACGGTCGGGACAGCGAAGAACACTGAAGCTTTCTTT. Supplemented by reference TRBV11-3 and TRBJ1-1, the full variable domain reads EAGVVQSPRYKIIEKKQPVAFWCNPISGHNTLYWYLQNLGQGPELLIRYENEEAVDDSQLPKDRFSAERLKGVDSTLKIQPAELGDSAVYLCASTTVGTAKNTEAFFGQGTRLTVV.

This clone turned up a few times. The chain combines TRBV6-8 with TRBJ2-3, with D unresolved. The germline V gene has CDR1 MNHGY and CDR2 SAAAGT. The CDR3 loop spans 14 amino acids. Trimming shortened V by 6 bases and J by 1 base, and 11 bases separated the two germline ends. The CDR3 sequence is CASRFLVGTDTQYF. In nucleotides, the CDR3 is TGTGCCAGCAGGTTCCTGGTAGGCACAGATACGCAGTATTTT.

This clone is medium-sized. The chain combines TRBV11-3 with TRBJ1-2, with D tentatively TRBD1 (5 bases). The V gene lost 5 bases and the J gene lost 2 bases, with 12 bases spanning the gap. Germline CDR1 is SGHNT and CDR2 is YENEEA. This CDR3 comprises 14 residues. The CDR3 sequence: CASSAGRGNYGYTF. CDR3 sequence (DNA): TGTGCCAGCAGCGCGGGACGGGGAAACTATGGCTACACCTTC.

The rearrangement links TRBV18 to TRBJ2-2; 7 nucleotides agree with TRBD1. Germline CDR1 reads KGHSH; CDR2 reads LQKENI. The CDR3 contains 15 residues. After removal of 1 base from V and 1 base from J, the junction contained 0 bases not matched to a gene. In DNA form, the CDR3 reads TGTGCCAGCTCACCACGGACAGGGAACACCGGGGAGCTGTTTTTT. It encodes CASSPRTGNTGELFF.

This clone appeared a few times. This chain connects TRBV9 to TRBJ2-3, with 16 bases identical to TRBD2. CDR1 is SGDLS, CDR2 YYNGEE, per germline. The CDR3 contains 21 residues. V lost 3 bases to trimming and J lost 5 bases; unmatched junction nucleotides: 18. In nucleotides, the CDR3 is TGTGCCAGCAGCGCCTATTCCGGGACTAGCGGGGGGGACCCTCTCGGAGATACGCAGTATTTT. Encoded protein: CASSAYSGTSGGDPLGDTQYF. The entire variable domain, with the rest obtained from reference TRBV9 and TRBJ2-3, is as follows: DSGVTQTPKHLITATGQRVTLRCSPRSGDLSVYWYQQSLDQGLQFLIQYYNGEERAKGNILERFSAQQFPDLHSELNLSSLELGDSALYFCASSAYSGTSGGDPLGDTQYFGPGTRLTVL.

A few counts support this clone. This chain's CDR3 is CASRQKGETGELFF. The CDR3 DNA sequence: TGTGCCAGCAGACAAAAAGGGGAAACCGGGGAGCTGTTTTTT. The chain is built from TRBV6-8 and TRBJ2-2, with D maybe TRBD1 (5 bases). The germline CDR1 and CDR2 sequences are MNHGY and SAAAGT. V was clipped by 6 bases and J by 5 bases, with 13 bases between them. There are 14 residues in the CDR3.

The chain joins TRBV11-3 to TRBJ1-1; 9 bases match TRBD1. Germline lookup yields CDR1 SGHNT and CDR2 YENEEA. With V trimmed by 6 bases and J by 1 base, 6 bases remained unmatched. The CDR3 is made up of 15 amino acids. The CDR3 DNA sequence: TGTGCCAGCAGACGTCCGGGACAGGGGAACACTGAAGCTTTCTTT. This translates into CASRRPGQGNTEAFF.

This clone is categorized as large. The V call is TRBV19, the J call TRBJ2-7; 8 bases are a match to TRBD1. The CDR3 is 13 residues long. Losses at the gene ends were 5 bases for V and 4 bases for J; bases not matched to a gene: 4. Germline CDR1 LNHDA, CDR2 SQIVND (reference sequence). CDR3: CASSETGGYEQYF. CDR3 DNA sequence: TGTGCCAGTAGTGAAACAGGGGGGTACGAGCAGTACTTC.

The chain is built from TRBV19 and TRBJ2-6, with TRBD1 identical over 9 bases. Germline V gives CDR1 LNHDA, CDR2 SQIVND (reference sequence). Germline trimming cut 8 bases from V and 0 bases from J; bases unmatched to any gene: 11. CDR3 length: 18 amino acids. For the CDR3, the DNA is TGTGCCAGTCAGAAACCGGGACAGGGCCTCTCTGGGGCCAACGTCCTGACTTTC. It yields the protein CASQKPGQGLSGANVLTF.

This clone was observed a handful of times. The chain joins TRBV14 to TRBJ1-3; D is possibly TRBD1 (6 bases). V was pared by 2 bases and J by 6 bases, with 8 bases between. Per the germline V gene, CDR1 is SGHDN and CDR2 is FVKESK. CDR3 length: 13 residues. The DNA for the CDR3 is TGTGCCAGCAGCCAATCAGGGGAAAACACCATATATTTT. Its translation is CASSQSGENTIYF.

The chain uses TRBV19 and TRBJ2-3; tentative D call: TRBD1 (6 bases). With 5 bases removed from V and 6 bases from J, the gap between germline ends came to 15 bases. This CDR3 has 14 residues. From germline, CDR1 is LNHDA and CDR2 SQIVND (reference sequence). The CDR3 protein is CASSLQGGPDTQYF. The DNA of the CDR3 is TGTGCCAGTAGTCTACAGGGCGGGCCCGATACGCAGTATTTT.

The chain combines TRBV11-3 with TRBJ1-4; no definite D call. In germline, CDR1 is SGHNT, CDR2 YENEEA. V lost 4 bases, J lost 3 bases, and 12 bases lay in between. The CDR3 is 15 residues long. The CDR3 nucleotides are TGTGCCAGCAGCTCTAGACGGGCCGCTAATGAAAAACTGTTTTTT. Amino acid sequence: CASSSRRAANEKLFF.